The sequence of this T cell receptor beta chain was determined in a study of CXCR3-negative and CXCR3-positive naive CD8 T cells. The study, taken as a whole, reports: The TRB CDR3s that CXCR3-positive naive cells carried were more hydrophobic than those of CXCR3-negative naive cells. Memory CD8+ cells showed much lower diversity, while both naive subsets were comparably high.

The germline V gene has CDR1 SNHLY and CDR2 FYNNEI. CDR3 length equals 13 residues. UMI-tagged TRB cDNA libraries were built via 5' RACE. TCRdb reprocessed the 5' RACE reads; each CDR3 protein has one entry and no DNA is given. The table lists some 54,000 distinct CDR3 sequences, with under 0.55% in the top ten. On this clonotype: Its antigen is currently unknown.

This sequence was found in a human donor in good health. Some clones in this sample may be carry-over from other donors' samples. This chain links TRBV2 with TRBJ2-5. The sequenced sample consisted of naive CXCR3+ CD8+ T cells from blood. Subset specified: CD45RO-CCR7+CD27+CD95- naive CD8+ T cells expressing CXCR3 (TNR3+). CDR3 residues: CASSDMVQETQYF. The full variable domain, in which reference TRBV2 and TRBJ2-5 provide the parts outside the CDR3, is EPEVTQTPSHQVTQMGQEVILRCVPISNHLYFYWYRQILGQKVEFLVSFYNNEISEKSEIFDDQFSVERPDGSNFTLKIRSTKLEDSAMYFCASSDMVQETQYFGPGTRLLVL.